The present TCR beta chain was sequenced within a study of a mutant IDH1 vaccine in newly diagnosed glioma. This clone was seen a handful of times. The antigen is not known. The CDR3 spans 14 residues. Trimming removed 2 bases at V and 5 bases at J, with 10 bases between. Per germline, CDR1 SNHLY and CDR2 FYNNEI. Noted time point: week 35, safety follow-up. The investigators gave 300 ug of mutant IDH1 20-mer peptide in each vaccine dose, together with topical imiquimod. Sequenced by immunoSEQ multiplex PCR; TCRdb stores in-frame clones only, minus some. In the table there are tens of thousands of clones, more than 75% of which are singletons.

The sequence derives from a man aged 30 to 39 with glioma. The sample was PBMCs, taken from a glioma patient whose treatment included an IDH1 peptide vaccine. The chain is built from TRBV2 and TRBJ1-5; maybe TRBD1 (5 bases). CDR3 DNA: TGTGCCAGCAGTGAACAGGGCCTAGATCAGCCCCAGCATTTT. Translating it yields CASSEQGLDQPQHF.